This TCR beta chain derives from a study of Ad26.COV2.S vaccination and SARS-CoV-2 variants. The treatment was: around 19 received Ad26.COV2.S at low or high dose, single or two shots; about 5 received placebo; per-sample allocation not given. After the first vaccine or placebo injection, samples were drawn on day 63. Recruitment in Boston yielded a donor of adult age, 18-55 years. Germline values: CDR1 LNHDA, CDR2 SQIVND (reference sequence). The CDR3 is 13 residues long. V was cut by 0 bases and J by 5 bases, with 6 bases left in between. Profiling relied on immunoSEQ multiplex PCR, and the TCRdb table lists in-frame clones only, not all of them. The repertoire holds about 380,000 clones, with around four fifths as singletons.

The material was peripheral blood, obtained in a trial of Ad26.COV2.S vaccine versus placebo. This clonotype originated in a person between 18 and 65 years old who received the Ad26.COV2.S COVID-19 vaccine or a placebo. The genes are TRBV19 and TRBJ2-3; no reliable D call. The CDR3 spells CASSIDQEDTQYF. The CDR3 DNA is TGTGCCAGTAGTATAGATCAGGAAGATACGCAGTATTTT.